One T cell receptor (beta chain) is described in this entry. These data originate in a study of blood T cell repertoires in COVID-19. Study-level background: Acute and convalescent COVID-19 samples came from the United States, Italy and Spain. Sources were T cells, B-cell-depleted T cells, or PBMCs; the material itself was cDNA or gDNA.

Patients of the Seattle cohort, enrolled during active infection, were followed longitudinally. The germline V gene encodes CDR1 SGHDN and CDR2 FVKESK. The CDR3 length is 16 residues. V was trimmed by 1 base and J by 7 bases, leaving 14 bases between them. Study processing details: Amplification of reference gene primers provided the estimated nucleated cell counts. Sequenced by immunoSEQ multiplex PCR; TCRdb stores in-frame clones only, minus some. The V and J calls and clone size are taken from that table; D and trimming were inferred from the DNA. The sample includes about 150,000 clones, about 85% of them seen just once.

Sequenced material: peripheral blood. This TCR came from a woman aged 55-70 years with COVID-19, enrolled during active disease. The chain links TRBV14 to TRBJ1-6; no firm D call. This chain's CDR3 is CASSQVGMIGNSPLHF. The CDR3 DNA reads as TGTGCCAGCAGCCAAGTCGGGATGATCGGGAATTCACCCCTCCACTTT.